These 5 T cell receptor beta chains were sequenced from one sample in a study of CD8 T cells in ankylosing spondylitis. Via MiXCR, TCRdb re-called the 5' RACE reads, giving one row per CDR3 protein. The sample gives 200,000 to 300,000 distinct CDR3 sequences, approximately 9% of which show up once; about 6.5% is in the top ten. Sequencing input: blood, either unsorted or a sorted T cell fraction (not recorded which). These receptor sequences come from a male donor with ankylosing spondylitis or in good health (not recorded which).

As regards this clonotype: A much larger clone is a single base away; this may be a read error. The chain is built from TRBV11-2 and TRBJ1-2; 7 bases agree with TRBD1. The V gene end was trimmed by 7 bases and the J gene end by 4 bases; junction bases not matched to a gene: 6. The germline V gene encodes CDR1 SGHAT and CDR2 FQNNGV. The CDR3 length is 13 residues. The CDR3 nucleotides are TGTGCCAGCAACCAACAGGGGCCCTATGGCTACACCTTC. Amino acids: CASNQQGPYGYTF. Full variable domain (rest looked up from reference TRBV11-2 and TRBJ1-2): EAGVAQSPRYKIIEKRQSVAFWCNPISGHATLYWYQQILGQGPKLLIQFQNNGVVDDSQLPKDRFSAERLKGVDSTLKIQPAKLEDSAVYLCASNQQGPYGYTFGSGTRLTVV.

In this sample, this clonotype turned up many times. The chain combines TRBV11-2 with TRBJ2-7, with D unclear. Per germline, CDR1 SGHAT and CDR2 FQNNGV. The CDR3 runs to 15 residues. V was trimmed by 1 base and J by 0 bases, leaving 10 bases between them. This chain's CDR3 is CASSLGVRSSYEQYF. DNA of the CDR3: TGTGCCAGCAGCTTAGGGGTACGGAGCTCCTACGAGCAGTACTTC.

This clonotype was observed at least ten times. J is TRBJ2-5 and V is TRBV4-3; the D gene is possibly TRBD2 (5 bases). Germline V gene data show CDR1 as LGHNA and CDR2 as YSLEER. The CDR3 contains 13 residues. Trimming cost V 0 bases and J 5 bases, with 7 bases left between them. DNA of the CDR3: TGCGCCAGCAGCCAAGAGAGAGGGGAGACCCAGTACTTC. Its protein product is CASSQERGETQYF.

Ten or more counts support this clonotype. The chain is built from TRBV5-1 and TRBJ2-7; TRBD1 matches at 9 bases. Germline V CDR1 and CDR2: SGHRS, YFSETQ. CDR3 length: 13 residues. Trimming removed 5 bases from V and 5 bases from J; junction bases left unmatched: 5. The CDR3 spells CASRGQGFDEQYF. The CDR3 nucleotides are TGCGCCAGCAGAGGACAGGGGTTCGACGAGCAGTACTTC. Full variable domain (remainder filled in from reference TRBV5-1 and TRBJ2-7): KAGVTQTPRYLIKTRGQQVTLSCSPISGHRSVSWYQQTPGQGLQFLFEYFSETQRNKGNFPGRFSGRQFSNSRSEMNVSTLELGDSALYLCASRGQGFDEQYFGPGTRLTVT.

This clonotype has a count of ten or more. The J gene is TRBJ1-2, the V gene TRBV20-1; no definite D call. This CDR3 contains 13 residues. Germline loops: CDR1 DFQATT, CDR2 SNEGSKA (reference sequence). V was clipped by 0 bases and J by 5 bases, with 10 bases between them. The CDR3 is CSARENVGYGYTF. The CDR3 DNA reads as TGCAGTGCTAGAGAGAACGTCGGGTATGGCTACACCTTC.